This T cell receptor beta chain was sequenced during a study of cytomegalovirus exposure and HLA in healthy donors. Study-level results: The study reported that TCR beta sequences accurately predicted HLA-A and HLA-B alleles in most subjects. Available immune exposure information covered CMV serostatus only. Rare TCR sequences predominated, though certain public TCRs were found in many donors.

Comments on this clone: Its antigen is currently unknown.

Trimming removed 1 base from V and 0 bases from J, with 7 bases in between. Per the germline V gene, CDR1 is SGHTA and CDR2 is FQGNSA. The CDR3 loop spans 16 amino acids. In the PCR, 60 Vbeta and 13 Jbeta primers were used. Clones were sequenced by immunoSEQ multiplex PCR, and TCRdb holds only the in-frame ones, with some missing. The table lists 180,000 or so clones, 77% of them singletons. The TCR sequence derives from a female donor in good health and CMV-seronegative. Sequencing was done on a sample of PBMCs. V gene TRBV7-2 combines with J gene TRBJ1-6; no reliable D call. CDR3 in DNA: TGTGCCAGCAGCTTAGATGGTAGCTCCTATAATTCACCCCTCCACTTT. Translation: CASSLDGSSYNSPLHF.